These 8 T cell receptor beta chains were sequenced from one sample in a study of shared clonotypes between healthy human individuals. Libraries were prepared by immunoSEQ multiplex PCR; TCRdb keeps only in-frame clonotypes and omits some of them. Of roughly 500,000 clones in the sample, about four fifths were seen once. Sequencing was done on a sample of PBMCs. These receptors were obtained from a woman in her thirties or forties in good health. Some clones in this sample may be carry-over from other donors' samples.

This clone came up once. The J gene is TRBJ1-1, the V gene TRBV19; possible D gene TRBD1, 5 bases. Per the germline V gene, CDR1 is LNHDA and CDR2 is SQIVND (reference sequence). V was trimmed by 8 bases and J by 8 bases, leaving 9 bases between them. This CDR3 contains 10 residues. The CDR3 is CASRGTEAFF. In DNA form, the CDR3 reads TGTGCCAGTCGGGGGACCGAAGCTTTCTTT.

V gene TRBV2 combines with J gene TRBJ2-1, with 8 bases identical to TRBD2. Germline V gene lookup returns CDR1 SNHLY and CDR2 FYNNEI. The CDR3 totals 15 residues. Losses at the gene ends were 5 bases for V and 9 bases for J; bases not matched to a gene: 12. Written as DNA, the CDR3 is TGTGCCAGCAGTCCGAATAGCGGGACGACGGTTGAGCAGTTCTTC. Translating it yields CASSPNSGTTVEQFF.

This clone has just a few counts. The V and J genes are TRBV4-1 and TRBJ2-2; 10 nucleotides match TRBD2. The V segment lost 6 bases and the J segment 6 bases; nucleotides outside the gene matches: 10. Germline V gives CDR1 MGHRA, CDR2 YSYEKL. CDR3 length: 16 residues. This CDR3 reads CASRKYLAGVPGELFF. CDR3 coding DNA: TGCGCCAGCAGGAAGTACCTAGCGGGAGTCCCCGGGGAGCTGTTTTTT.

The genes are TRBV5-4 and TRBJ2-6, with D unresolved. Per germline, CDR1 SGHNT and CDR2 YYREEE (reference sequence). The CDR3 has 15 amino acids. V was clipped by 4 bases and J by 0 bases, with 8 bases between them. CDR3 nucleotides: TGTGCCAGCAGCCTCGAACTCTCTGGGGCCAACGTCCTGACTTTC. This sequence encodes CASSLELSGANVLTF.

V is TRBV7-8 and J is TRBJ2-7, with TRBD2 identical over 8 bases. There are 16 residues in the CDR3. CDR1 is SGHVS, CDR2 FQNEAQ, per germline. Trimming took 1 base from V and 5 from J; bases not matched to a gene: 10. CDR3 DNA sequence: TGTGCCAGCAGCTTAGTTAGGGGTAGCGGGATGGACGAGCAGTACTTC. Protein: CASSLVRGSGMDEQYF. The variable domain in full, with the rest retrieved from reference TRBV7-8 and TRBJ2-7, is GAGVSQSPRYKVAKRGQDVALRCDPISGHVSLFWYQQALGQGPEFLTYFQNEAQLDKSGLPSDRFFAERPEGSVSTLKIQRTQQEDSAVYLCASSLVRGSGMDEQYFGPGTRLTVT.

This sequence joins TRBV6-1 and TRBJ2-2; no reliable D call. The CDR3 contains 14 residues. Between the trimmed V and J ends, which lost 7 bases and 6 bases, there was a span of 15 bases. In germline, CDR1 is MNHNS, CDR2 SASEGT. Here the CDR3 reads CASTSIGQAGELFF. For the CDR3, the DNA is TGTGCCAGCACCAGCATAGGGCAGGCCGGGGAGCTGTTTTTT.

The genes are TRBV7-9 and TRBJ2-5; 7 bases are a match to TRBD2. The CDR3 sequence is 14 residues long. The germline CDR1 and CDR2 sequences are SEHNR and FQNEAQ (reference sequence). Germline trimming cut 5 bases from V and 5 bases from J; bases unmatched to any gene: 8. The CDR3 spells CASSRTLARETQYF. CDR3 bases: TGTGCCAGCAGCCGGACACTAGCGAGGGAGACCCAGTACTTC.

The V call is TRBV11-2, the J call TRBJ2-3, with D uncertain. Trimming pared 1 base from V and 0 bases from J, leaving 11 bases between. This CDR3 has 16 amino acids. Germline loops: CDR1 SGHAT, CDR2 FQNNGV. The CDR3 region is CASSLGGVGSTDTQYF. CDR3 bases: TGTGCCAGCAGCTTAGGAGGAGTCGGTAGCACAGATACGCAGTATTTT. Together with reference TRBV11-2 and TRBJ2-3, the CDR3 gives the full variable domain: EAGVAQSPRYKIIEKRQSVAFWCNPISGHATLYWYQQILGQGPKLLIQFQNNGVVDDSQLPKDRFSAERLKGVDSTLKIQPAKLEDSAVYLCASSLGGVGSTDTQYFGPGTRLTVL.